Below are 14 T cell receptor beta chains sequenced from a single sample in a study of blood T cell repertoires in COVID-19 (dated by TCRdb to about 2020). Library creation used the immunoSEQ multiplex PCR assay. The table comes from immuneACCESS by way of TCRdb, which keeps in-frame sequences with V and J called. Part of the clones is missing from these tables; in studies checked, under half for an unresolved V gene and the rest for unknown reasons. Counted in this sample were over 70,000 clones; roughly three quarters of them appeared once. Roughly 9.8% of the sample goes to the ten largest clones. Sequences were obtained from peripheral blood. These receptors all come from a woman aged 80 or over with acute or convalescent COVID-19.

This clone was recorded only once. The chain couples TRBV6-5 to TRBJ1-1; tentative D call: TRBD1 (5 bases). Trimming took off 5 bases at V and 6 bases at J, with 16 bases between the two ends. CDR3 length equals 14 residues. In germline, CDR1 is MNHEY, CDR2 SVGAGI. Written as DNA, the CDR3 is TGTGCCAGCAGTACCGGGGGGGGTAAACCTGAAGCTTTCTTT. Amino acid sequence: CASSTGGGKPEAFF.

V and J are TRBV19 and TRBJ2-2; 9 bases fit TRBD1. With V trimmed by 4 bases and J by 3 bases, 6 bases remained unmatched. Germline V lookup: CDR1 LNHDA, CDR2 SQIVND (reference sequence). This CDR3 contains 16 residues. Here the CDR3 DNA reads TGTGCCAGTAGTACACAGGGGGCACTGGACACCGGGGAGCTGTTTTTT. Translated: CASSTQGALDTGELFF.

V usage is TRBV3-1 (or the pseudogene TRBV3-2) and J usage is TRBJ1-2; D perhaps matches TRBD1 (5 bases). V lost 0 bases and J 8 bases, leaving 13 bases between the germline ends. Germline CDR1 and CDR2: LGHDT and YNNKEL (reference sequence). This CDR3 comprises 14 residues. CDR3 residues: CASSQDRGGGGYTF. The CDR3, as DNA: TGTGCCAGCAGCCAAGATCGCGGGGGAGGGGGCTACACCTTC.

The V and J genes are TRBV11-2 and TRBJ2-5; the D is unclear. CDR1 SGHAT and CDR2 FQNNGV come from the germline V gene. This CDR3 spans 11 amino acids. Trimming left V 4 bases short and J 4 bases short, with 4 bases between. Written as DNA, the CDR3 is TGTGCCAGCAGCTCCTCAGAGACCCAGTACTTC. Amino acid sequence: CASSSSETQYF.

The V gene is TRBV27, the J gene TRBJ1-6; D is unclear. The CDR3 is 13 amino acids. Germline CDR1 MNHEY, CDR2 SMNVEV (reference sequence). V shed 6 bases and J shed 14 bases, with 17 bases lying between them. CDR3 in amino acids: CASRLQRGMTLHF. DNA of the CDR3: TGTGCCAGCAGACTCCAACGGGGAATGACCCTCCACTTT.

This clone was recorded a few times. This chain joins TRBV21-1 and TRBJ1-4; TRBD1, as called in the table, went unchecked against the DNA. TRBV21-1 is classified as a pseudogene. The CDR3 contains 14 residues. CDR3 nucleotide sequence: TGTGCCAGCAGCAAAGGACAGGAGGATGAAAAACTGTTTTTT. This sequence encodes CASSKGQEDEKLFF.

The CDR3: CAWSPGGDEQYF. In nucleotides, the CDR3 is TGTGCCTGGAGTCCGGGAGGGGACGAGCAGTACTTC. The chain carries TRBV30 and TRBJ2-7, with 8 bases identical to TRBD2. Germline CDR1 GTSNPN, CDR2 SVGIG (reference sequence). The CDR3 covers 12 residues. V was pared by 2 bases and J by 5 bases, with 2 bases of the junction left unmatched. The full variable domain, with the rest looked up from reference TRBV30 and TRBJ2-7, is SQTIHQWPATLVQPVGSPLSLECTVEGTSNPNLYWYRQAAGRGLQLLFYSVGIGQISSEVPQNLSASRPQDRQFILSSKKLLLSDSGFYLCAWSPGGDEQYFGPGTRLTVT.

This chain uses TRBV6-5 with TRBJ2-7, with 9 positions matching TRBD1. The CDR3 runs to 14 residues. The germline gives CDR1 MNHEY, CDR2 SVGAGI. V gave up 2 bases and J gave up 2 bases; unmatched junction bases: 1. CDR3 in amino acids: CASSYDRGTYEQYF. In DNA, the CDR3 is TGTGCCAGCAGTTACGACAGGGGGACCTACGAGCAGTACTTC.

This clone showed up just a few times. The chain combines TRBV7-3 with TRBJ2-3; 8 nucleotides align to TRBD2. With V trimmed by 5 bases and J by 8 bases, 9 bases remained unmatched. The V gene's germline CDR1 is SGHTA and CDR2 FQGTGA. This CDR3 is built from 14 residues. The DNA for the CDR3 is TGTGCCAGCAGCGTTAGCGGGGAGGGCGGTACGCAGTATTTT. This codes for CASSVSGEGGTQYF.

This sequence joins TRBV10-3 and TRBJ2-2, with TRBD2 matching 15 bases. This CDR3 contains 18 residues. Trimming cost V 2 bases and J 5 bases; bases outside gene matches: 6. Germline V lookup: CDR1 ENHRY, CDR2 SYGVKD. In nucleotides, the CDR3 is TGTGCCATCAGTGAGGTCTTAGGACTAGCGGGAGGGACCGGGGAGCTGTTTTTT. It yields the protein CAISEVLGLAGGTGELFF.

The rearrangement uses TRBV30 and TRBJ1-6, with D possibly matching TRBD1 (5 bases). Trimming stripped 5 bases from V and 8 bases from J, with 13 bases between. Looked up from germline, CDR1 is GTSNPN and CDR2 is SVGIG (reference sequence). This CDR3 has 13 amino acids. CDR3 nucleotide sequence: TGTGCCTGGGATCAGGGTGGGTATTCACCCCTCCACTTT. It codes for CAWDQGGYSPLHF.

The V and J genes are TRBV5-1 and TRBJ2-5, with D possibly matching TRBD1 (5 bases). CDR1 is SGHRS and CDR2 is YFSETQ in the germline V gene. CDR3 length: 14 residues. V was clipped by 0 bases and J by 3 bases, with 9 bases between them. This CDR3 is CASSLGGAKETQYF. For the CDR3, the DNA is TGCGCCAGCAGCTTGGGGGGCGCCAAAGAGACCCAGTACTTC.

DNA of the CDR3: TGTGCCAGCAGCCCACGGCAGGGGGCGTTGCGTAGCACAGATACGCAGTATTTT. Encoded protein: CASSPRQGALRSTDTQYF. V and J are TRBV9 and TRBJ2-3; TRBD1 matches 8 bases. This CDR3 spans 18 amino acids. Germline-derived CDR1 and CDR2 are SGDLS and YYNGEE. J lost 0 bases, V lost 4 bases, and 13 bases had no gene match. The entire variable domain, with the rest obtained from reference TRBV9 and TRBJ2-3, is as follows: DSGVTQTPKHLITATGQRVTLRCSPRSGDLSVYWYQQSLDQGLQFLIQYYNGEERAKGNILERFSAQQFPDLHSELNLSSLELGDSALYFCASSPRQGALRSTDTQYFGPGTRLTVL.

This clone has ten or more counts. One junction end disagrees with the germline gene, perhaps due to a read error. V gene TRBV20-1 combines with J gene TRBJ2-7; D might be TRBD1 (5 bases). The germline V gene has CDR1 DFQATT and CDR2 SNEGSKA (reference sequence). This CDR3 comprises 11 residues. The chain's CDR3 is CSARDGAVPHF. In DNA, the CDR3 is TGCAGTGCTAGAGATGGGGCAGTCCCCCACTTC.